The clone carrying this T cell receptor (beta chain) was detected only a few times. Antigen unknown. Germline CDR1 and CDR2: DFQATT and SNEGSKA (reference sequence). Unmatched junction bases numbered 8, after V lost 8 bases and J lost 2 bases. The CDR3 is made up of 14 amino acids. This sample is drawn from a study of response to subunit inactivated influenza vaccine. Study-wide points: With each seasonal influenza vaccination, the authors suggested, few new T cells are recruited.

TCRdb called the RT-PCR reads again in MiXCR, with one record for every CDR3 protein. The table records 500,000 to 550,000 distinct CDR3 sequences, approximately 7.3% of them present only once. The receptor comes from a man aged 45 to 75 who received an inactivated influenza vaccine. Sequencing was performed on PBMCs from blood, taken around 25 months after vaccination. The chain uses TRBV20-1 and TRBJ2-7; 11 bases match TRBD1. CDR3 sequence (DNA): TGCAGTACTGGGGGGACAGGGGGTCCCTACGAGCAGTACTTC. This codes for CSTGGTGGPYEQYF.